This T cell receptor beta chain was obtained from a study of cytomegalovirus exposure and HLA in healthy donors (TCRdb year 2017). For the wider study: In an earlier analysis of approximately 640 of the donors, about 260 Gb of sequence data and 117 million unique TCR beta sequences from about 179 million T cells were reported. An early release covering roughly 600 HLA-typed donors comprised approximately 290 gigabases of sequencing data and roughly 85 million unique TCR sequences. Of the roughly 420 genotyped donors, 80% to 90% were placed in the genetic ancestry cluster associated with self-reported Caucasian donors. The study aimed to test whether signatures of past pathogen exposure could be identified by cataloging public T cell receptors. Using immunosequencing, the study profiled T cell repertoires from 666 subjects and related those repertoires to cytomegalovirus serostatus. In addition to the first cohort of hundreds of subjects, a separate validation cohort of 100 to 150 different subjects was used. To predict cytomegalovirus infection status, the study combined high-throughput TCR immunosequencing, statistical association of individual TCRs with disease status, and machine learning. A later analysis re-analyzed previously published TCR beta repertoires from hundreds of donors and added high-resolution HLA genotyping to study TCR occurrence patterns. Rather than drawing on any new phenotypic data, the later analysis identified candidate immune exposures from TCR beta sequences and the way those sequences occurred across donors. An earlier analysis of 587 of the donors used high-throughput TCR beta sequencing to judge whether each TCR beta V gene segment behaved as functional or pseudogenic. Donor age, sex, ethnicity and CMV serostatus were compiled together with the repertoire data. In a later genetic analysis, genome-wide SNP genotypes for about 65% of the roughly 670 donors were used, and that subset was treated as a discovery cohort. Every discovery cohort repertoire had been produced on one sequencing platform. HLA typing included class I and class II loci at four-digit resolution. Typing coverage differed by locus: A, B, C, DRB1 and DQB1 were typed in about 620-640 donors, DQA1 in 522, DPA1 in nearly 610, and DPB1 in 472. Several DR-DQ haplotypes were treated as single units for association and clustering because of strong linkage in the cohort. Across some 400 genotyped donors of the cohort, an average of approximately 220,000 unique TCR beta nucleotide sequences per donor were sequenced, and roughly a sixth of those sequences were non-productive. Here is what the overall study found, with its caveats: This cohort had only TCR beta chains sequenced, and the lack of alpha or paired-chain data limited which features could be detected. When HLA alleles, especially DR and DQ, strongly co-occurred, attributing TCR associations to individual alleles was difficult. At a false discovery rate of 0.05, a later analysis linked about 17,000 TCR beta sequences to specific HLA alleles. Most TCR sequences were seen in very few donors, while some public TCRs were found in many individuals. Three of the identified cytomegalovirus-associated TCR beta chains were confirmed in vitro to be specific for cytomegalovirus antigens. V-gene and J-gene trimming of TCR beta chains was associated with a missense DCLRE1C variant in a later genetic analysis, and the association was replicated in an independent cohort. A total of 150 to 200 TCR beta chains were listed by the study as associated with cytomegalovirus. Compared with equally common non-associated chains, HLA-associated TCR beta chains in a later analysis were more clonally expanded and had lower generation probabilities. Most CMV-associated TCR beta chains appeared to be HLA-restricted in a later analysis, and the HLA associations seemed to be driven largely by CMV exposure. A later analysis found that TCR association rates varied across HLA loci, with DRB1 alleles showing the most associated TCRs and HLA-C alleles the fewest. According to a later analysis, parvovirus B19, influenza, CMV and Epstein-Barr virus appeared linked to several top co-occurrence clusters. Because counts were too low, roughly 17 rarely observed V segments, including chromosome 9 orphons, were left out of the earlier analysis of approximately 580 of the donors. In both the original and validation cohorts, the classifier was reported to diagnose cytomegalovirus status with high specificity and sensitivity. Because some donors lacked HLA typing at each locus, the association tests relied only on the typed subset. In a later genetic analysis, fewer N-insertions in productive TCRs were reported among donors in an Asian-associated ancestry cluster than the approximately 710-donor mean. CMV serostatus was the only immune exposure information available for the cohort. Correlated functional status among segregating V segments might be attributable to linkage disequilibrium, but an unknown experimental factor could not be ruled out. A further reported finding was that TCR beta sequences accurately predicted the HLA-A and HLA-B alleles for most subjects in the first cohort. Because the 87-base-pair reads could not distinguish some IMGT-functional V segments, including TRBV6-2 and TRBV6-3, those segments were excluded. The presence/absence analyses assumed that sequencing depth was roughly uniform across donors, and that assumption may not be true. An earlier analysis of approximately 600 of the donors showed that most TCR beta V segments appeared in productive rearrangements either about 90% or about 30% of the time, which broadly matched IMGT annotations. It was suggested by the authors that the approach could potentially be generalized to other disease states and immunological phenotypes. A cluster of highly shared sequence variants was judged likely to represent a technical artifact of the sequencing pipeline.

The CDR3 runs 13 amino acids, cysteine and phenylalanine included. The CDR3 DNA has 39 bases and is translated from base 1. At the junction V is shortened by 0 bases and J by 7 bases, with 11 bases in between. The germline V gene (reference sequence) specifies SGHKS as CDR1 and YYEKEE as CDR2. In total, just over 650 healthy bone marrow donors made up the cohort. All cohort members were sampled while nominally healthy, although unrecorded immune exposures were likely present. The donor was CMV seronegative and was included in the group of a few hundred seronegative cohort members. Each donor provided a peripheral blood sample, and peripheral blood mononuclear cells were used for TCR beta sequencing. Genomic DNA was extracted from the blood cell samples with the Qiagen DNeasy Blood Extraction Kit. Library preparation employed the immunoSEQ multiplex PCR assay. A mixture of 60 forward primers for TCR Vbeta segments and 13 reverse primers for TCR Jbeta segments was used in the multiplex PCR. The CDR3 region of rearranged TCR beta genes was amplified from genomic DNA by a multiplex PCR assay. On the Illumina HiSeq System, the amplified TCR beta libraries were sequenced as 87-base-pair reads. Per the authors' processing: Across the roughly 700 repertoires, a later analysis counted approximately 83 million unique TCR beta chains, roughly 11 million of which were shared by at least two donors. To remove PCR and sequencing errors, raw reads were error-corrected and collapsed into unique sequences using a nearest-neighbor algorithm that merged closely related sequences. Alignment of CDR3 sequences to IMGT reference sequences was used to assign V, D and J gene segments. For a sequence to be retained, at least a six-nucleotide match to both a V gene segment and a J gene segment was required. Rearrangements were classified as productive when the CDR3 lacked stop codons and remained in frame with V and J, and all other rearrangements were classified as non-productive. Following IMGT convention, CDR3 was defined as the stretch from the second conserved V-encoded cysteine to the conserved J-encoded phenylalanine. The earlier analysis of some 540 of the donors excluded any sequence lacking an unambiguous match to a single V gene segment. In an earlier analysis of several hundred of the donors, V segments were called functional above 56.7% productive rearrangements and were called segregating when the between-donor standard deviation exceeded 5%. A statistical classification framework was developed to diagnose cytomegalovirus status using the catalog of TCR beta chain sequences. In a later analysis, TCR nucleotide sequences were compared against IMGT/GENE-DB human TR gene sequences so that V and J genes could be assigned. Using the TCRdist pipeline, a later analysis assigned CDR3 sequences along with most-parsimonious VDJ recombination scenarios. A later analysis defined each TCR beta chain by its CDR3 amino acid sequence plus V-gene family, and excluded reads lacking a unique V-gene family. A later analysis removed nearly 600 highly shared, low-generation-probability nucleotide sequences to deal with suspected cross-contamination and a sequencing artifact. A later analysis calculated a clonal expansion index for each public chain from normalized within-repertoire ranks of inferred template counts. Generation probabilities in a later analysis came from a VDJ recombination model fitted to out-of-frame rearrangements, and those results were checked against IGoR. A later analysis scored TCR-TCR, TCR-HLA and TCR-CMV co-occurrence with hypergeometric tests, applying a repertoire-size bias correction to TCR pairs. To estimate false discovery rates, a later analysis permuted the HLA or CMV assignments 20 times. In a later analysis, co-occurring TCRs were grouped using DBSCAN, and TCRdist sequence similarity was added for clustering within HLA-allele-positive subsets. Repertoires with fewer than 30,000 or more than 120,000 public chains, plus five repertoires with anomalous nucleotide sharing, were excluded from co-occurrence clustering. The immuneACCESS repertoire file appears here via TCRdb, limited to in-frame rearrangements. These files lack a portion of the clones; in checked studies, under half of the deficit traces to unresolved V genes, and the cause of the others is not known. D and trimming come from the DNA, and the V and J calls and clone size come from that table. The sample yields 250,000 or so clones; about nine tenths were counted once. The ten most abundant clones make up roughly 1.5% of the sample.

On this clone itself: Its cognate antigen has yet to be identified. Per-base quality was not reported, and no clone a single base away is much larger than it.

The sequence came from a girl under 10 years old in good health and CMV-seronegative. The sequence joins TRBV5-5 to TRBJ2-7, and perhaps TRBD2 as D gene, on 6 matching bases. The source material was PBMCs. CDR3 sequence: CASSLAGGAEQYF. The sequence in DNA is TGTGCCAGCAGCTTGGCCGGAGGGGCAGAGCAGTACTTC.